This TCR beta chain was recorded in a study of blood T cell repertoires in COVID-19. In the authors' workflow: How many nucleated cells were present was estimated from reference gene primer amplification. The assay was immunoSEQ multiplex PCR, and TCRdb's table has in-frame clones only and misses some. The DNA gave D and trimming, while V, J and clone size come from that table. The repertoire holds over 200,000 clones, approximately 89% seen once, with roughly 3.7% in the top ten. J was trimmed by 6 bases and V by 5 bases; bases with no gene match: 10. The CDR3 runs 15 residues. Germline V gene sequence: CDR1 LGHNT, CDR2 FRNRAP.

This clonotype was obtained from a woman under 40 who had been exposed to COVID-19. The source material was PBMCs or T cells enriched from blood (not recorded which). The chain combines TRBV12-5 with TRBJ1-1; TRBD1 agrees at 9 bases. Written as DNA, the CDR3 is TGTGCTAGTGGTCCCGGACAGGGGAATGCCGCTGAAGCTTTCTTT. Translating it yields CASGPGQGNAAEAFF.